These 27 T cell receptor beta chains came from one sample sequenced in a study of T-cell reconstitution after alpha-beta-depleted transplantation in children. The library targeted TCRbeta and was prepared with unique molecular identifiers. Each CDR3 protein is one row after TCRdb ran MiXCR on the PCR reads. Here the sample spans some 200,000 distinct CDR3 sequences, 7.5% to 10% being singletons. The specimen was PBMCs from the stem cell graft donor, collected from the stem cell graft. The receptors here all came from a human donor who donated a stem cell graft to a child with SCID.

This clonotype has at least ten counts. This sequence joins TRBV20-1 and TRBJ2-1; 7 bases match TRBD2. J was trimmed by 0 bases and V by 7 bases; bases with no gene match: 6. The CDR3 runs to 14 residues. Germline V gene sequence: CDR1 DFQATT, CDR2 SNEGSKA (reference sequence). CDR3 sequence: CSVQRGGSYNEQFF. Here the CDR3 DNA reads TGCAGTGTTCAGCGGGGCGGCTCCTACAATGAGCAGTTCTTC.

The V gene is TRBV19, the J gene TRBJ1-2, with D unresolved. V lost 6 bases and J 0 bases, leaving 11 bases between the germline ends. The length of the CDR3 is 14 residues. Germline V lookup: CDR1 LNHDA, CDR2 SQIVND (reference sequence). The CDR3 spells CASSPLRPNYGYTF. In nucleotides, the CDR3 is TGTGCCAGTAGCCCCCTCAGACCTAACTATGGCTACACCTTC.

This clonotype was detected many times. The chain has TRBV7-2 and TRBJ2-2; D is perhaps TRBD1 (5 bases). With 3 bases removed from V and 4 bases from J, the gap between germline ends came to 12 bases. The CDR3 runs 15 residues. CDR1 is SGHTA and CDR2 is FQGNSA in the germline V gene. The DNA for the CDR3 is TGTGCCAGCAGCTTTGTAACCCAGGGCACCGGGGAGCTGTTTTTT. This codes for CASSFVTQGTGELFF.

At least ten counts were recorded for this clonotype. V and J are TRBV7-9 and TRBJ1-6, with TRBD1 as a possible D gene (6 bases). CDR1 SEHNR and CDR2 FQNEAQ come from the germline V gene (reference sequence). Between the trimmed V and J ends, which lost 6 bases and 7 bases, there was a span of 16 bases. The CDR3 has 15 residues. CDR3 region: CASRKRGAENSPLHF. CDR3 sequence (DNA): TGTGCCAGCAGAAAAAGGGGGGCAGAAAATTCACCCCTCCACTTT.

At least ten counts were recorded for this clonotype. V and J are TRBV7-9 and TRBJ2-7; 10 bases agree with TRBD1. This CDR3 is 14 amino acids long. Trimming took 5 bases from V and 3 from J; bases not matched to a gene: 4. CDR1 SEHNR and CDR2 FQNEAQ come from the germline V gene (reference sequence). This CDR3 reads CASSRTGGDYEQYF. The CDR3 DNA reads as TGTGCCAGCAGCCGGACAGGGGGTGACTACGAGCAGTACTTC. The whole variable domain, remainder taken from reference TRBV7-9 and TRBJ2-7, is DTGVSQNPRHKITKRGQNVTFRCDPISEHNRLYWYRQTLGQGPEFLTYFQNEAQLEKSRLLSDRFSAERPKGSFSTLEIQRTEQGDSAMYLCASSRTGGDYEQYFGPGTRLTVT.

Many counts were recorded for this clonotype. The chain joins TRBV20-1 to TRBJ1-6; the match to TRBD1 covers 9 bases. CDR3 length: 13 residues. The ends lost 4 bases at V and 8 bases at J; junction bases unmatched: 3. Germline V gene data show CDR1 as DFQATT and CDR2 as SNEGSKA (reference sequence). This chain's CDR3 is CSAKGQGYSPLHF. For the CDR3, the DNA is TGCAGTGCTAAGGGACAGGGTTATTCACCCCTCCACTTT.

This clonotype was detected many times. This chain uses TRBV7-2 with TRBJ2-5, with 12 bases fitting TRBD2. Germline CDR1 reads SGHTA; CDR2 reads FQGNSA. J was trimmed by 3 bases and V by 0 bases; bases with no gene match: 11. This CDR3 is built from 19 residues. CDR3 residues: CASSLARLAGGQSKETQYF. CDR3 sequence (DNA): TGTGCCAGCAGCTTAGCGCGTCTAGCGGGGGGGCAATCTAAAGAGACCCAGTACTTC.

This clonotype was recorded at least ten times. The rearrangement joins TRBV4-3 to TRBJ1-1; D possibly corresponds to TRBD1 (5 bases). This CDR3 has 18 amino acids. Germline V gene sequence: CDR1 LGHNA, CDR2 YSLEER. Between the trimmed V and J ends, which lost 0 bases and 4 bases, there was a span of 21 bases. CDR3 residues: CASSQDLWAGALGTEAFF. For the CDR3, the DNA is TGCGCCAGCAGCCAAGATCTATGGGCCGGGGCCTTAGGCACTGAAGCTTTCTTT.

As concerns this clonotype: Germline and junction disagree at one end, which may indicate a read error. This rearrangement joins TRBV7-2 to TRBJ2-7, with D hard to call. Germline V CDR1 and CDR2: SGHTA, FQGNSA. The CDR3 loop spans 13 amino acids. CDR3 loop: CATSLDGVYEQYF. CDR3 coding DNA: TGTGCCACCAGCTTAGATGGGGTCTACGAGCAGTACTTC.

This clonotype showed up many times. This rearrangement joins TRBV12-3 or TRBV12-4 to TRBJ2-2; possibly TRBD1 for D (5 bases). This CDR3 spans 15 amino acids. V lost 3 bases and J 2 bases, leaving 10 bases between the germline ends. The CDR3 is CASSLGRANTGELFF. CDR3 coding DNA: TGTGCCAGCAGTTTGGGCAGGGCAAACACCGGGGAGCTGTTTTTT.

This clonotype was detected a few times. The chain couples TRBV12-3 or TRBV12-4 to TRBJ1-1, with D perhaps matching TRBD1 (6 bases). CDR3 length equals 18 residues. V lost 11 bases and J lost 4, with 32 bases in between. The CDR3 loop reads CAFSLGASAGASGTEAFF. CDR3 DNA: TGTGCCTTCAGTTTAGGGGCGAGCGCAGGGGCGTCTGGCACTGAAGCTTTCTTT.

In its sample, this clonotype was seen many times. The chain couples TRBV9 to TRBJ2-2, with no clear D. Germline CDR1 reads SGDLS; CDR2 reads YYNGEE. Trimming stripped 2 bases from V and 2 bases from J, with 7 bases between. The CDR3 runs to 14 residues. DNA of the CDR3: TGTGCCAGCAGCGTCGGGTACAACACCGGGGAGCTGTTTTTT. It encodes CASSVGYNTGELFF. The full variable domain, completed using reference TRBV9 and TRBJ2-2, is DSGVTQTPKHLITATGQRVTLRCSPRSGDLSVYWYQQSLDQGLQFLIQYYNGEERAKGNILERFSAQQFPDLHSELNLSSLELGDSALYFCASSVGYNTGELFFGEGSRLTVL.

This clonotype was found a few times. The rearrangement links TRBV4-1 to TRBJ1-5; 7 bases fit TRBD1. The CDR3 is made up of 15 amino acids. Trimming cost V 0 bases and J 5 bases; bases outside gene matches: 4. Germline CDR1 MGHRA, CDR2 YSYEKL. In nucleotides, the CDR3 is TGCGCCAGCAGCCAAGACTCAGGGGGACATCAGCCCCAGCATTTT. It specifies CASSQDSGGHQPQHF.

The gene calls are TRBV5-1 and TRBJ1-4, with a tentative D call TRBD1 (6 bases). Germline loops: CDR1 SGHRS, CDR2 YFSETQ. The CDR3 totals 13 residues. Trimming removed 5 bases at V and 7 bases at J, with 12 bases between. The CDR3 loop is CASSRGRGEKLFF. For the CDR3, the DNA is TGCGCCAGCAGTCGAGGCAGGGGTGAAAAACTGTTTTTT.

This clonotype was picked up many times. The chain carries TRBV5-6 and TRBJ2-7; 8 bases fit TRBD1. V was clipped by 3 bases and J by 3 bases; unmatched bases: 8. CDR1 and CDR2 (germline): SGHDT, YYEEEE. The CDR3 extends over 15 amino acids. The CDR3 DNA is TGTGCCAGCAGCTCAGGGGGCAGGGGAATCTACGAGCAGTACTTC. Residues: CASSSGGRGIYEQYF. The full variable domain, in which reference TRBV5-6 and TRBJ2-7 provide the parts outside the CDR3, is DAGVTQSPTHLIKTRGQQVTLRCSPKSGHDTVSWYQQALGQGPQFIFQYYEEEERQRGNFPDRFSGHQFPNYSSELNVNALLLGDSALYLCASSSGGRGIYEQYFGPGTRLTVT.

This clonotype has ten or more counts. This rearrangement joins TRBV9 to TRBJ1-6; D is uncertain. Trimming left V 0 bases short and J 11 bases short, with 15 bases between. Germline values: CDR1 SGDLS, CDR2 YYNGEE. The CDR3 extends over 15 amino acids. DNA for the CDR3: TGTGCCAGCAGCGTAGTCCCGGACCATGATGCACCCCTCCACTTT. Residues: CASSVVPDHDAPLHF.

There are a few counts of this clonotype. The chain is built from TRBV5-1 and TRBJ1-2; D call uncertain. The germline V gene has CDR1 SGHRS and CDR2 YFSETQ. This CDR3 region has 14 residues. The V gene lost 0 bases and the J gene lost 6 bases, with 12 bases spanning the gap. This CDR3 reads CASSLDDGRDGYTF. The CDR3 DNA reads TGCGCCAGCAGCTTGGATGACGGTCGAGATGGCTACACCTTC.

This clonotype was seen many times. The J gene is TRBJ1-2, the V gene TRBV10-2, with D tentatively TRBD1 (5 bases). V lost 7 bases, J lost 9 bases, and 9 bases lay in between. The CDR3 totals 10 residues. CDR1 WSHSY and CDR2 SAAADI come from the germline V gene. The CDR3 nucleotides read TGCGCCAGCAAGGGACGGCGCTACACCTTC. Its protein product is CASKGRRYTF.

This clonotype was counted at least ten times. This chain joins TRBV5-1 and TRBJ1-1; TRBD1 matches at 8 bases. The length of the CDR3 is 13 residues. Trimming took 4 bases from V and 4 from J; bases not matched to a gene: 3. Germline CDR1 is SGHRS and CDR2 is YFSETQ. CDR3 region: CASSPDRATEAFF. DNA of the CDR3: TGCGCCAGCAGCCCGGACAGGGCCACTGAAGCTTTCTTT.

Ten or more counts support this clonotype. CDR3 protein: CASSRAFRSGETQYF. The CDR3 bases are TGTGCCAGCAGCCGGGCCTTCAGGAGTGGCGAGACCCAGTACTTC. V usage is TRBV7-7 and J usage is TRBJ2-5; D gene uncertain. This CDR3 is built from 15 residues. CDR1 is SSHAT, CDR2 FNYEAQ, per germline (reference sequence). V was cut by 5 bases and J by 5 bases, with 18 bases left in between.

This clonotype was observed at least ten times. The rearrangement links TRBV6-1 to TRBJ2-1, with a tentative D call TRBD2 (5 bases). Looked up from germline, CDR1 is MNHNS and CDR2 is SASEGT. V was cut by 6 bases and J by 8 bases, with 20 bases left in between. This CDR3 spans 15 amino acids. The CDR3 loop reads CASSPPGVGGDEQFF. The CDR3 region has the DNA TGTGCCAGCAGCCCCCCCGGGGTAGGTGGCGATGAGCAGTTCTTC.

Many counts were recorded for this clonotype. The chain recombines TRBV27 with TRBJ1-6, with 8 bases lining up with TRBD1. Germline loops: CDR1 MNHEY, CDR2 SMNVEV (reference sequence). V gave up 5 bases and J gave up 7 bases; unmatched junction bases: 13. The CDR3 totals 17 residues. CDR3 amino acids: CASSGLGQGSVNSPLHF. CDR3 DNA sequence: TGTGCCAGCAGTGGGCTAGGACAGGGTTCGGTCAATTCACCCCTCCACTTT.

This clonotype was seen at least ten times. The rearrangement uses TRBV20-1 and TRBJ2-7; D tentatively reads TRBD1 or TRBD2 (5 bases each). V dropped 5 bases and J dropped 4 bases, with 15 bases sitting between them. Looked up from germline, CDR1 is DFQATT and CDR2 is SNEGSKA (reference sequence). This CDR3 region has 13 residues. CDR3 DNA sequence: TGCAGTGCTGGCCCCGGGACCTTTTACGAGCAGTACTTC. Its protein product is CSAGPGTFYEQYF.

The genes are TRBV5-6 and TRBJ2-2, with no clear D. V was trimmed by 4 bases and J by 4 bases, leaving 11 bases between them. CDR3 length: 14 amino acids. In germline, CDR1 is SGHDT, CDR2 YYEEEE. The CDR3 here is CASSPGRFTGELFF. CDR3 sequence (DNA): TGTGCCAGCAGCCCCGGGCGGTTCACCGGGGAGCTGTTTTTT.

Many counts were recorded for this clonotype. The V and J genes are TRBV7-2 and TRBJ1-3, with a possible D match to TRBD1 (6 bases). The germline V and J ends were trimmed by 4 bases and 1 base, with 8 bases remaining between them. This CDR3 has 14 residues. Germline V gene data show CDR1 as SGHTA and CDR2 as FQGNSA. As DNA, the CDR3 is TGTGCCAGCAGCTCCGGGACATCTGGAAACACCATATATTTT. Translated, it gives CASSSGTSGNTIYF. Full variable domain (missing parts from reference TRBV7-2 and TRBJ1-3): GAGVSQSPSNKVTEKGKDVELRCDPISGHTALYWYRQSLGQGLEFLIYFQGNSAPDKSGLPSDRFSAERTGGSVSTLTIQRTQQEDSAVYLCASSSGTSGNTIYFGEGSWLTVV.

This clonotype occurred many times. The gene calls are TRBV5-1 and TRBJ2-5, with 8 bases identical to TRBD2. CDR1 is SGHRS, CDR2 YFSETQ, per germline. With 2 bases clipped from V and 5 bases from J, the junction kept 14 bases outside the gene matches. This CDR3 is built from 17 residues. In nucleotides, the CDR3 is TGCGCCAGCAGCTTAGGGACTAGTTCTCTCACGAGGGAGACCCAGTACTTC. Its translation is CASSLGTSSLTRETQYF.

There are many counts of this clonotype. V and J are TRBV7-9 and TRBJ1-2, with TRBD1 identical over 9 bases. The germline V gene has CDR1 SEHNR and CDR2 FQNEAQ (reference sequence). CDR3 length equals 15 residues. Losses at the gene ends were 2 bases for V and 4 bases for J; bases not matched to a gene: 5. This CDR3 reads CASSLMAGQGYGYTF. The CDR3 nucleotides read TGTGCCAGCAGCTTAATGGCGGGACAGGGCTATGGCTACACCTTC. Variable domain in full (rest from reference TRBV7-9 and TRBJ1-2): DTGVSQNPRHKITKRGQNVTFRCDPISEHNRLYWYRQTLGQGPEFLTYFQNEAQLEKSRLLSDRFSAERPKGSFSTLEIQRTEQGDSAMYLCASSLMAGQGYGYTFGSGTRLTVV.